These 14 T cell receptor beta chains share one sample of origin, sequenced in a study of T cells expressing NK-cell markers. TCRdb derives one entry per CDR3 protein from the 5' RACE reads, leaving out DNA. This sample carries a few hundred thousand distinct CDR3 sequences, with around 1.4% going to the ten biggest clones. The sample was blood T cells: a sorted CD56 or NKG2C T cell subset, CD4+ or CD8+ T cells, or bulk PBMC T cells (not recorded which). All receptors come from a woman aged 45-65 years in good health.

The chain uses TRBV6-6 and TRBJ2-3; the D call from TCRdb, TRBD2, cannot be confirmed without DNA. Germline CDR1 is MNHNY and CDR2 is SVGAGI (reference sequence). CDR3 length equals 15 residues. CDR3 in amino acids: CASSFTSGTTDTQYF.

This chain links TRBV7-3 with TRBJ2-1; as DNA is missing, the TRBD2 call by TCRdb cannot be tested. CDR1 and CDR2 from the germline V gene are SGHTA and FQGTGA. The CDR3 is 14 residues long. The CDR3 protein is CASSLDLNYNEQFF.

This chain joins TRBV4-2 and TRBJ2-1; the TRBD2 assignment by TCRdb is unverifiable without DNA. CDR1 and CDR2 (germline): LGHNA, YNFKEQ. The CDR3 is 15 residues long. This CDR3 is CASSTYAGTYNEQFF.

The V and J genes are TRBV7-9 and TRBJ2-5; TCRdb indicates TRBD1, and absent DNA this call remains unverified. This CDR3 is built from 16 residues. The germline V gene encodes CDR1 SEHNR and CDR2 FQNEAQ (reference sequence). The CDR3 is CASSLPKGRGRETQYF.

The V gene is TRBV11-3, the J gene TRBJ2-3; TCRdb indicates TRBD1, and absent DNA this call remains unverified. In germline, CDR1 is SGHNT, CDR2 YENEEA. The CDR3 is made up of 15 amino acids. The chain's CDR3 is CASTGRGTSTDTQYF.

The V and J genes are TRBV20-1 and TRBJ1-1. The CDR3 has 15 amino acids. From germline, CDR1 is DFQATT and CDR2 SNEGSKA (reference sequence). This CDR3 reads CSARDPQQGRTEAFF.

The V and J genes are TRBV11-1 and TRBJ2-7; TCRdb's D call, TRBD2, is unchecked because there is no DNA. The V gene's germline CDR1 is SGHAT and CDR2 FQDESV (reference sequence). The length of the CDR3 is 15 residues. Here the CDR3 reads CASSPLSGSGYEQYF.

This chain joins TRBV5-8 and TRBJ2-1; TCRdb indicates TRBD2, and absent DNA this call remains unverified. Germline V CDR1 and CDR2: SGHTS, YDEGEE. The CDR3 length is 11 residues. The CDR3 sequence: CASTPGLWQFF. Full variable domain (remainder filled in from reference TRBV5-8 and TRBJ2-1): EAGVTQSPTHLIKTRGQQATLRCSPISGHTSVYWYQQALGLGLQFLLWYDEGEERNRGNFPPRFSGRQFPNYSSELNVNALELEDSALYLCASTPGLWQFFGPGTRLTVL.

The chain couples TRBV6-6 to TRBJ2-2; there is no DNA to check the TCRdb D call of TRBD1. This CDR3 is 14 amino acids long. Per germline, CDR1 MNHNY and CDR2 SVGAGI (reference sequence). CDR3 sequence reads: CAVNRDGGLGELFF.

The chain recombines TRBV10-2 with TRBJ1-4; TCRdb names TRBD1, which stays unverified in the absence of DNA. Germline CDR1 WSHSY, CDR2 SAAADI. This CDR3 contains 13 residues. CDR3 loop: CASSGHPNEKLFF.

This chain links TRBV12-3 or TRBV12-4 with TRBJ2-6; TCRdb indicates TRBD1, and absent DNA this call remains unverified. The CDR3 is 17 residues long. CDR3: CASSGRTGGAGANVLTF.

The V and J genes are TRBV12-3 or TRBV12-4 and TRBJ2-2; checking the TCRdb D call of TRBD2 is not possible without DNA. This CDR3 contains 17 residues. CDR3 sequence: CASSLIRDYLNTGELFF.

This chain uses TRBV20-1 with TRBJ2-7; TCRdb picks TRBD2, but there is no DNA to check that call. Germline loops: CDR1 DFQATT, CDR2 SNEGSKA (reference sequence). The length of the CDR3 is 13 residues. CDR3: CSANFEGVYEQYF.

The chain uses TRBV5-1 and TRBJ2-3; the TRBD2 assignment by TCRdb is unverifiable without DNA. There are 17 residues in the CDR3. Germline CDR1 SGHRS, CDR2 YFSETQ. The CDR3 sequence is CASSLEPQRGSTDTQYF.